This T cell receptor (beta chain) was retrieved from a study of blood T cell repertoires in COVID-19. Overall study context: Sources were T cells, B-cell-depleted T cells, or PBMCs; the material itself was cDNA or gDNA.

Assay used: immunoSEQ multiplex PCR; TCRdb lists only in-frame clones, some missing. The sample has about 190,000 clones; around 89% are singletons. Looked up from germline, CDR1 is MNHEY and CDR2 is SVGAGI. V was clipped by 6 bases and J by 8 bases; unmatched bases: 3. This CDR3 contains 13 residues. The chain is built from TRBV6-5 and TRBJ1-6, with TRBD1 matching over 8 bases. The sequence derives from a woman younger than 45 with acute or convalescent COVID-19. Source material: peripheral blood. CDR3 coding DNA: TGTGCCAGCAGGCAGGGGGCGGATTCACCCCTCCACTTT. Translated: CASRQGADSPLHF.